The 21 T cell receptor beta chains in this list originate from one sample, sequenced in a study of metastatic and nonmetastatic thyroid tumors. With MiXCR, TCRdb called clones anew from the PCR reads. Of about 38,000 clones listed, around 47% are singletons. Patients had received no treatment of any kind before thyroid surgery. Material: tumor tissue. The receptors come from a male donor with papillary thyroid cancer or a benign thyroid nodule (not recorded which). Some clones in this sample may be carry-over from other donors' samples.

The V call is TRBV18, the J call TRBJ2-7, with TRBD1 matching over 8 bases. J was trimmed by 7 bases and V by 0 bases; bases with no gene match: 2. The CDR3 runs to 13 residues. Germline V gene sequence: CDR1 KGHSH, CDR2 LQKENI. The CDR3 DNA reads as TGTGCCAGCTCACCACCGTGGACAGGGGAGCAGTACTTC. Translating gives CASSPPWTGEQYF.

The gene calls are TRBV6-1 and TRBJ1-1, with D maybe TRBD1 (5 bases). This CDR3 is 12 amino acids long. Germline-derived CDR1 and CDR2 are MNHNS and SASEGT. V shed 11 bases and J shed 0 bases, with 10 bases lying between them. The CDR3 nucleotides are TGTGCCGGGGGGGAGATGAACACTGAAGCTTTCTTT. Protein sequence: CAGGEMNTEAFF.

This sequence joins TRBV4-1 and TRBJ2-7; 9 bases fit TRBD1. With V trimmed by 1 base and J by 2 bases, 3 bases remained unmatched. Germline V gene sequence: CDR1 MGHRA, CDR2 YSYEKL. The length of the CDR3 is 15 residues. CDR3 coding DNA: TGCGCCAGCAGCCAAGCAAACAGGGGGCCCTACGAGCAGTACTTC. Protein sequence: CASSQANRGPYEQYF.

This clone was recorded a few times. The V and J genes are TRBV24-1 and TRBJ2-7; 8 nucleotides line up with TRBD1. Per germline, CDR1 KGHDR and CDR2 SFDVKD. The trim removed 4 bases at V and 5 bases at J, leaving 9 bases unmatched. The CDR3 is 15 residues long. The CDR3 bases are TGTGCCACCAGTGACCGTGGACAGGGCAGAAACGAGCAGTACTTC. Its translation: CATSDRGQGRNEQYF.

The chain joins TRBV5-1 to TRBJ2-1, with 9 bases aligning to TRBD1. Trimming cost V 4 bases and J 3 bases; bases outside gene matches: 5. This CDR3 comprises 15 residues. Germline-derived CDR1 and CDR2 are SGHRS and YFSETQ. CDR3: CASSQGTGSYNEQFF. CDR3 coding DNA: TGCGCCAGCAGCCAAGGGACAGGGAGCTACAATGAGCAGTTCTTC.

DNA for the CDR3: TGTGCCAGCAGTTCACATAGGACGCAGAACCCATTTTGGAACACTGAAGCTTTCTTT. The encoded protein is CASSSHRTQNPFWNTEAFF. This sequence joins TRBV27 and TRBJ1-1; D not resolved. This CDR3 is built from 19 residues. CDR1 and CDR2 from the germline V gene are MNHEY and SMNVEV (reference sequence). V lost 4 bases to trimming and J lost 1 base, with 25 bases between them.

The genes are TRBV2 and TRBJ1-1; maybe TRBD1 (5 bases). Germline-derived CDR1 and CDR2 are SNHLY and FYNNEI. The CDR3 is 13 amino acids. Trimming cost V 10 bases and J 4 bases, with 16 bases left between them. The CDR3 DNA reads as TGTGCCACCCGACAGCTTTTAATCACTGAAGCTTTCTTT. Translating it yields CATRQLLITEAFF.

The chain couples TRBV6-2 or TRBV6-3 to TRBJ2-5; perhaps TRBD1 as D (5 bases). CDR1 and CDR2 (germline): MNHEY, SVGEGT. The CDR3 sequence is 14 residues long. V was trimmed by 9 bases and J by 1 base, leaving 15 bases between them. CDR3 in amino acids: CASTVQGPQETQYF. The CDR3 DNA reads TGTGCCAGTACCGTGCAGGGTCCCCAAGAGACCCAGTACTTC.

The CDR3 loop reads CASSRDGHSGNTIYF. DNA for the CDR3: TGTGCCAGCAGCCGGGACGGACACTCTGGAAACACCATATATTTT. The V gene is TRBV9, the J gene TRBJ1-3, with D possibly matching TRBD1 (5 bases). The V gene lost 4 bases and the J gene lost 0 bases, with 11 bases spanning the gap. This CDR3 spans 15 amino acids. The V gene's germline CDR1 is SGDLS and CDR2 YYNGEE.

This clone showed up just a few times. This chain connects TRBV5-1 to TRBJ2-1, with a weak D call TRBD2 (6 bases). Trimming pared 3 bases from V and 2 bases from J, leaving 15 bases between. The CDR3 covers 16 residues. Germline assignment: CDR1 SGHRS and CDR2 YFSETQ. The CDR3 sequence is CASSSNAGPAYNEQFF. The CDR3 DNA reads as TGCGCCAGCAGCTCGAACGCGGGACCTGCCTACAATGAGCAGTTCTTC.

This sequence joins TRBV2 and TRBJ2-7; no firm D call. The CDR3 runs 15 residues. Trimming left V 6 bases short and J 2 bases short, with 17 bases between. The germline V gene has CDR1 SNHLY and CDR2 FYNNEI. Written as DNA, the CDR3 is TGTGCCAGCAGAGGGCCACCTCTTAAGACCTACGAGCAGTACTTC. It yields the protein CASRGPPLKTYEQYF.

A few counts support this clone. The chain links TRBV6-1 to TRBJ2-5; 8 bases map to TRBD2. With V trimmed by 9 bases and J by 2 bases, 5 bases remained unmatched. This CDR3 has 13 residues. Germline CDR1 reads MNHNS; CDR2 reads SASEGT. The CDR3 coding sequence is TGTGCCAGATCGCGGGGGGAACAAGAGACCCAGTACTTC. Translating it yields CARSRGEQETQYF.

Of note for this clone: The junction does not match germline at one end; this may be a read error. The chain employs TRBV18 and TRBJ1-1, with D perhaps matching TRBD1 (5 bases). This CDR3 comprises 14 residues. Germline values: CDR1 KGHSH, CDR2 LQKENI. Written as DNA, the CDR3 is TGTGCCAGCTCACCATTTGGGTCGGACACTGAAGCTTCCTTT. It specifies CASSPFGSDTEASF.

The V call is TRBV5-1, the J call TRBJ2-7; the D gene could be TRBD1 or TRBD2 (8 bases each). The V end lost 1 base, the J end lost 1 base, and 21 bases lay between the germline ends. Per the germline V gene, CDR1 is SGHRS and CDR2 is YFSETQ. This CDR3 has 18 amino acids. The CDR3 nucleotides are TGCGCCAGCAGCTTGAGCGGGAGACAGGGGTGGGGATCCTACGAGCAGTACTTC. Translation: CASSLSGRQGWGSYEQYF.

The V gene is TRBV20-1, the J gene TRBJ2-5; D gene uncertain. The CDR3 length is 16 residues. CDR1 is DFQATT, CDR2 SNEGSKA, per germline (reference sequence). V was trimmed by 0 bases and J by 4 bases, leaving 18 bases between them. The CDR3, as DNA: TGCAGTGCTAGAGATGGGTCGGCAACCTTGATAGAGACCCAGTACTTC. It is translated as CSARDGSATLIETQYF.

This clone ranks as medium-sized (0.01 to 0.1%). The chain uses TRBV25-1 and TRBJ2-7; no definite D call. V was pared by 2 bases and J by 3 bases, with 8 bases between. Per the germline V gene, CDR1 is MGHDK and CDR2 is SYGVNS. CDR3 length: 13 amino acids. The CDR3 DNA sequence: TGTGCCAGCAGTGAACAGGAGATCTACGAGCAGTACTTC. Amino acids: CASSEQEIYEQYF.

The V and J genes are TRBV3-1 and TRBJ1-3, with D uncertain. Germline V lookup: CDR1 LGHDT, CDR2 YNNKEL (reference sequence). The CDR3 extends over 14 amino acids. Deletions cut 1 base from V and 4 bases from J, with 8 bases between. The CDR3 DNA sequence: TGTGCCAGCAGCCAAGGGTACAGAGGAAACACCATATATTTT. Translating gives CASSQGYRGNTIYF.

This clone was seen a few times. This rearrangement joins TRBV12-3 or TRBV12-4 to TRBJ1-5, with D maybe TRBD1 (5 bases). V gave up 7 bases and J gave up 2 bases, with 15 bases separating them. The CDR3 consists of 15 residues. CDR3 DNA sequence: TGTGCCAGCAAACGGGGCGTGGGGGGCAATCAGCCCCAGCATTTT. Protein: CASKRGVGGNQPQHF.

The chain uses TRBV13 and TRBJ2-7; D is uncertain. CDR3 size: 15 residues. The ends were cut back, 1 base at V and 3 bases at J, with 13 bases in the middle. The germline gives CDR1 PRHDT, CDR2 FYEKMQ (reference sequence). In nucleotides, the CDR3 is TGTGCCAGCAGCTTAGAATGGGGATCTGGCTACGAGCAGTACTTC. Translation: CASSLEWGSGYEQYF.

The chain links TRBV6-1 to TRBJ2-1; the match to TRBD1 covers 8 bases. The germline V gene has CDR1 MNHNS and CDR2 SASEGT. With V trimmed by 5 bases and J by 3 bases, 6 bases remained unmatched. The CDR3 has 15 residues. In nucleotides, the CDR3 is TGTGCCAGCAGTCGACAGGGGCAAGGCTACAATGAGCAGTTCTTC. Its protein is CASSRQGQGYNEQFF.

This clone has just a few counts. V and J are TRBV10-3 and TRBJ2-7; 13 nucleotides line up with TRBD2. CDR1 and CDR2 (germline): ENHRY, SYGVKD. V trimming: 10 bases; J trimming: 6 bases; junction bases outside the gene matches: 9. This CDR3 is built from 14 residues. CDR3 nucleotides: TGTGCCAGTCAACTAGCGGGAGGGGTCGCCGAGCAGTACTTC. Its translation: CASQLAGGVAEQYF.